The sequence of this T cell receptor beta chain was determined in a study of blood T cell repertoires in COVID-19 (dated by TCRdb to the early 2020s). About the study as a whole: Collaborator samples came from the United States, Italy and Spain and covered acute and convalescent phases of COVID-19. The repertoires were made available in a free public database intended to serve as a resource for research on the immune response to SARS-CoV-2. The material from the prospective study consisted of cDNA or gDNA derived from T cells, B-cell-depleted T cells, or PBMCs. Where available, HLA class I and class II types were obtained from metadata supplied by the sample provider rather than from assay-based typing. Subjects who had been exposed to COVID-19, were actively infected with it, or had recovered from it provided the deeply sampled blood TCRbeta repertoires that made up the dataset. The sample metadata nearly always contained a de-identified subject ID, COVID-19 status, age in years and sex. Samples came from the ongoing ImmuneRACE study (first 160 participants) plus 1,254 subjects from 6 global collaborators.

The germline V and J ends show losses of 7 bases and 6 bases respectively, and no gene match explains 11 bases of the junction. Including cysteine and phenylalanine, the CDR3 has 15 amino acids. The CDR3 DNA has 45 bases and is translated from base 1. CDR1 and CDR2 (MNHEY, SVGAGI) derive from the germline V gene. Each collaborating institution followed its own protocols to collect whole blood in K2EDTA tubes. For TCRbeta analysis, collaborator samples were shipped as frozen whole blood, as isolated PBMCs, or as DNA extracted from either sample type. On this clone: Its antigen is still unknown. The input lacks base qualities; no much larger clone sits a single base away.

The immunoSEQ Assay, a bias-controlled multiplex PCR, was used to amplify TCRbeta CDR3 regions from genomic DNA. The original pipeline was this. Nucleated cell counts per sample were estimated from amplification of reference gene primers within the assay. To quantify the absolute abundance of each unique TCRbeta CDR3 rearrangement, sequence reads were collapsed and filtered. For each sample, productive Simpson clonality was calculated as the square root of Simpson's diversity index over productive rearrangements. In its TCRdb copy, this immuneACCESS table keeps in-frame sequences only and misses some clones. Where compared with another copy, unresolved V genes explain less than half of these, and the others have no known cause. That table gives V, J and clone size, and the DNA gave D and trimming. Present in this sample are about 14,000 clones, 70% to 80% of which were seen just once. About 15% of the sample lies in the top ten.

Broad study findings and their caveats: How much clinical and demographic metadata was included differed by source and by participant, and the metadata was provided uncurated.

The clonotype was recovered from a human donor in a cohort sampled during active COVID-19. The chain joins TRBV6-5 to TRBJ2-1; 8 bases in the middle match TRBD1. The sample taken for sequencing was peripheral blood. The DNA sequence reads TGTGCCAGCATGTGGGGACAGGACAATGTCAATGAGCAGTTCTTC. The translation is CASMWGQDNVNEQFF.